What follows are 8 T cell receptor beta chains derived from one specimen sequenced in a study of lymphopenia after photon versus proton radiotherapy. Profiled with immunoSEQ multiplex PCR; TCRdb holds only in-frame clones, not every one. The sample consists of 55,000 to 70,000 clones, more than 75% of them appearing once. The source material was peripheral blood, sampled from a patient treated with photon-based radiotherapy. The source is a woman in her 70s with pancreatic cancer.

The CDR3 DNA sequence: TGTGCCAGCAGCCAATCGTACTACTACGAGCAGTACTTC. It is translated as CASSQSYYYEQYF. V gene TRBV4-2 combines with J gene TRBJ2-7, with D uncertain. The CDR3 contains 13 residues. Germline V gene sequence: CDR1 LGHNA, CDR2 YNFKEQ. Trimming left V 2 bases short and J 3 bases short, with 8 bases between.

In DNA form, the CDR3 reads TGTGCCAGCAGCCCCATGACAAGCTCCTACAATGAGCAGTTCTTC. It specifies CASSPMTSSYNEQFF. The chain employs TRBV7-6 and TRBJ2-1; D unclear. CDR1 and CDR2 (germline): SGHVS, FNYEAQ. This CDR3 region has 15 residues. Trimming stripped 5 bases from V and 0 bases from J, with 11 bases between.

CDR3 residues: CASSLDRGFETQYF. CDR3 nucleotides: TGTGCCAGCAGCTTAGACAGGGGTTTCGAGACCCAGTACTTC. This rearrangement joins TRBV5-6 to TRBJ2-5, with TRBD1 matching 8 bases. Germline CDR1 reads SGHDT; CDR2 reads YYEEEE. V lost 2 bases to trimming and J lost 5 bases; unmatched junction nucleotides: 5. This CDR3 has 14 residues.

V gene TRBV5-1 combines with J gene TRBJ1-1; the D gene is possibly TRBD1 (5 bases). The CDR3 totals 15 residues. CDR1 is SGHRS, CDR2 YFSETQ, per germline. Trimming stripped 0 bases from V and 4 bases from J, with 13 bases between. The CDR3 protein is CASSLGSVGVTEAFF. The CDR3 nucleotides read TGCGCCAGCAGCTTGGGGTCTGTGGGGGTCACTGAAGCTTTCTTT. The complete variable domain, with remaining parts taken from reference TRBV5-1 and TRBJ1-1, reads KAGVTQTPRYLIKTRGQQVTLSCSPISGHRSVSWYQQTPGQGLQFLFEYFSETQRNKGNFPGRFSGRQFSNSRSEMNVSTLELGDSALYLCASSLGSVGVTEAFFGQGTRLTVV.

The gene calls are TRBV30 and TRBJ1-2; TRBD1 aligns across 8 bases. Germline V lookup: CDR1 GTSNPN, CDR2 SVGIG (reference sequence). J gave up 4 bases and V 3 bases, and 4 bases lay outside the gene matches. The CDR3 spans 13 residues. The CDR3 nucleotides are TGTGCCTGGAGCGCCGGACAGGGCTATGGCTACACCTTC. It encodes CAWSAGQGYGYTF.

This clone has just a few counts. V and J are TRBV2 and TRBJ1-2; D is possibly TRBD1 (6 bases). In germline, CDR1 is SNHLY, CDR2 FYNNEI. This CDR3 has 13 residues. V lost 5 bases and J 2 bases, leaving 9 bases between the germline ends. Written as DNA, the CDR3 is TGTGCCAGCAGTCCTGGACAGAACTATGGCTACACCTTC. Translated: CASSPGQNYGYTF.

In regard to this clone: The junction differs from germline at one of its ends, possibly a read error. The CDR3 DNA reads TGTGCCAGCAGGCTGGGACAGGACACCGGGGAGCTGCTTTTT. The encoded protein is CASRLGQDTGELLF. The chain links TRBV7-2 to TRBJ2-2, with 8 bases identical to TRBD1. CDR1 and CDR2 (germline): SGHTA, FQGNSA. This CDR3 contains 14 residues.

The CDR3 spells CASSPTGTGTDTQYF. Written as DNA, the CDR3 is TGTGCCAGCAGCCCAACCGGGACAGGGACAGATACGCAGTATTTT. This sequence joins TRBV13 and TRBJ2-3; 9 positions agree with TRBD1. The ends lost 5 bases at V and 3 bases at J; junction bases unmatched: 6. Germline V gives CDR1 PRHDT, CDR2 FYEKMQ (reference sequence). The CDR3 is 15 residues long.